The TCR beta chain under discussion was sequenced for a study of blood T cell repertoires in COVID-19. Overall study: The United States, Italy and Spain provided the acute and convalescent COVID-19 samples. T cells, B-cell-depleted T cells, or PBMCs supplied cDNA or gDNA.

Trimming cost V 0 bases and J 5 bases, with 8 bases left between them. Germline CDR1 reads LGHNA; CDR2 reads YSLEER. The CDR3 covers 14 residues. Enrollment of patients from Seattle took place during active infection, with longitudinal follow-up. The authors' processing: Amplified reference gene primers provided the basis for estimating nucleated cell counts. Here immunoSEQ multiplex PCR was the method, and the copy in TCRdb shows in-frame clones only, minus some. The D gene and trimming were derived from the DNA, and the V and J assignments and clone size from that table. The sample consists of about 370,000 clones, about 90% of them appearing once.

V is TRBV4-3 and J is TRBJ1-3; no clear D. Input material: peripheral blood. The receptor was isolated from a woman younger than 45 with COVID-19, enrolled during active disease. The CDR3 nucleotides read TGCGCCAGCAGCCAAGATGCAGACAGAAACACCATATATTTT. It specifies CASSQDADRNTIYF.